Listed below are T cell receptor beta chains from one sample, sequenced in a study of control samples from healthy donors and cancer patients. Method: immunoSEQ multiplex PCR; TCRdb's copy keeps in-frame clones and lacks some. The sample lists about 120,000 clones, around 92% occurring once. Input material: blood. All receptors come from a man in his forties or fifties in good health. CDR3s include the opening cysteine and the closing phenylalanine or tryptophan. The order of the fields is D gene, V gene, clone size, J gene, CDR3 protein, CDR3 DNA. A D gene is named only where the DNA matches it firmly. The size entry is marked missing in some rows and otherwise reads once, few, many or a size class.

>.|TRBV18|.|TRBJ1-4
CASSPDGSTNEKLFF
TGTGCCAGCTCCCCCGACGGATCAACTAATGAAAAACTGTTTTTT
>TRBD2|TRBV11-2|.|TRBJ2-5
CASSLGLGGETQYF
TGTGCCAGCAGCCTGGGACTAGGGGGGGAGACCCAGTACTTC
>.|TRBV2|many|TRBJ1-5
CASSAGLSYSNQPQHF
TGTGCCAGCAGTGCTGGACTTTCCTATAGCAATCAGCCCCAGCATTTT
>TRBD2|TRBV2|.|TRBJ2-5
CASSASRGGCETQYF
TGTGCCAGCAGTGCCTCGCGGGGGGGGTGTGAGACCCAGTACTTC
>TRBD1|TRBV6-4|.|TRBJ2-7
CALGQGTYSSYEQYF
TGCGCGCTGGGACAGGGGACCTATAGCTCCTACGAGCAGTACTTC
>.|TRBV27|.|TRBJ1-1
CASSLSLGNTEAFF
TGTGCCAGCAGTTTATCCCTAGGGAACACTGAAGCTTTCTTT
>.|TRBV27|once|TRBJ2-1
CARGQAGAYNEQFF
TGTGCCAGGGGGCAGGCGGGGGCCTATAATGAGCAGTTCTTC
>.|TRBV29-1|.|TRBJ1-3
CSAGDRHSGNTIYF
TGCAGCGCCGGAGACAGGCACTCTGGAAACACCATATATTTT
>.|TRBV11-2|once|TRBJ2-5
CASSTSDSAETQYF
.
>TRBD2|TRBV5-1|.|TRBJ2-7
CASSLGYLAGGPNEQYF
TGCGCCAGCAGCTTGGGGTACCTGGCGGGGGGGCCTAACGAGCAGTACTTC
>.|TRBV11-2|.|TRBJ2-5
CASSLVSSGYQETQYF
TGTGCCAGCAGCTTAGTCTCCAGCGGGTACCAAGAGACCCAGTACTTC
>.|TRBV14|.|TRBJ1-2
CASSQVFSYGYTF
TGTGCCAGCAGCCAAGTTTTCTCTTATGGCTACACCTTC
>.|TRBV5-6|once|TRBJ2-7
CASSLGGRGHGEQYF
TGTGCCAGCAGCTTGGGGGGGAGAGGGCACGGGGAGCAGTACTTC
>TRBD1|TRBV2|.|TRBJ2-7
CASAFVRGQGPYEQYF
TGTGCCAGCGCATTCGTCCGGGGACAGGGCCCCTACGAGCAGTACTTC
>TRBD2|TRBV5-1|.|TRBJ2-5
CASSLGPTSGEQETQYF
TGCGCCAGCAGCTTGGGGCCCACTAGCGGGGAACAAGAGACCCAGTACTTC
>.|TRBV18|.|TRBJ1-1
CASSPPTGQTDEAFF
TGTGCCAGCTCACCACCCACCGGACAGACCGATGAAGCTTTCTTT
>TRBD2|TRBV7-8|.|TRBJ2-3
CASSSGLAGTKGDTQYF
TGTGCCAGCAGCTCGGGACTAGCGGGGACGAAAGGGGATACGCAGTATTTT
>.|TRBV6-5|.|TRBJ2-7
CASKETTGFLNEQYF
TGTGCCAGCAAGGAAACTACAGGTTTTCTCAACGAGCAGTACTTC
>.|TRBV14|.|TRBJ1-2
CASSPRSLIGGYTF
TGTGCCAGCAGCCCGCGTTCCCTGATCGGTGGCTACACCTTC
>.|TRBV19|.|TRBJ2-3
CASSPTSDTQYF
TGTGCCAGTAGCCCCACGTCGGATACGCAGTATTTT
>.|TRBV2|.|TRBJ1-6
CASSETESSYNSPLHF
TGTGCCAGCAGTGAGACGGAGAGCTCCTATAATTCACCCCTCCACTTT
>.|TRBV11-3|.|TRBJ2-1
CASSLEPRGEQFF
TGTGCCAGCAGCTTAGAGCCGAGGGGGGAGCAGTTCTTC
>.|TRBV6-1|.|TRBJ1-1
CASSERWNTEAFF
TGTGCCAGCAGTGAACGCTGGAACACTGAAGCTTTCTTT
>.|TRBV2|.|TRBJ1-3
CASTGGGSLSGNTIYF
TGTGCCAGCACGGGGGGGGGCTCTCTCTCTGGAAACACCATATATTTT
>.|TRBV7-9|.|TRBJ1-1
CASSFNTGTEAFF
TGTGCCAGCAGCTTCAATACTGGAACTGAAGCTTTCTTT
>.|TRBV5-1|.|TRBJ1-3
CASSPTNPGAGNTIYF
TGCGCCAGCAGCCCAACTAATCCAGGGGCCGGAAACACCATATATTTT
>.|TRBV3-1/TRBV3-2|.|TRBJ2-7
CASSQDSYEQYF
TGTGCCAGCAGCCAGGACAGCTACGAGCAGTACTTC
>.|TRBV5-1|once|TRBJ2-7
CASSPDIFPYEQYF
TGCGCCAGCAGCCCGGACATATTTCCCTACGAGCAGTACTTC
>TRBD1|TRBV7-2|.|TRBJ2-5
CASSLGDRGLLETQYF
TGTGCCAGCAGCTTAGGGGACAGGGGGCTCTTGGAGACCCAGTACTTC
>TRBD1|TRBV5-1|.|TRBJ1-2
CASSLTPGQGDYGYTF
TGCGCCAGCAGCCTAACTCCGGGACAGGGTGACTATGGCTACACCTTC
>.|TRBV7-7|.|TRBJ1-1
CASSLSVNTEAFF
TGTGCCAGCAGCTTATCGGTGAACACTGAAGCTTTCTTT
>.|TRBV4-1|.|TRBJ2-3
CASSQETTAGYTDTQYF
TGCGCCAGCAGCCAAGAGACAACGGCGGGTTACACAGATACGCAGTATTTT
>.|TRBV6-5|once|TRBJ2-7
CASSYGQQTYEQYF
TGTGCCAGCAGTTACGGACAGCAAACCTACGAGCAGTACTTC